The 23 T cell receptor beta chains listed next were all sequenced from one sample in a study of CD8 T cells in Susac syndrome. Reverse transcription of about 0.45 to 1 ug RNA was performed with random hexamers. TCRdb processed the immunoSEQ multiplex PCR reads anew with MiXCR; each CDR3 protein has one entry. The repertoire holds approximately 210,000 distinct CDR3 sequences, with around 93% as singletons. Sample: CD4+ T cells from PBMCs. These receptors all come from a human donor with Susac syndrome.

The rearrangement uses TRBV7-2 and TRBJ2-1; 9 bases are a match to TRBD1. The CDR3 contains 12 residues. The J segment lost 16 bases and the V segment lost 2 bases, leaving 6 bases of the junction unmatched. Germline V gives CDR1 SGHTA, CDR2 FQGNSA. The CDR3 DNA follows: TGTGCCAGCAGCTTACTCGGACAGGGGAAATTCTTC. This encodes CASSLLGQGKFF.

The chain carries TRBV19 and TRBJ1-3; 7 bases align to TRBD1. The CDR3 runs 14 residues. Per germline, CDR1 LNHDA and CDR2 SQIVND (reference sequence). V trimming: 5 bases; J trimming: 1 base; junction bases outside the gene matches: 2. The CDR3 sequence: CASSGTDSGNTIYF. The CDR3 DNA reads TGTGCCAGTAGTGGGACAGATTCTGGAAACACCATATATTTT.

V and J are TRBV18 and TRBJ2-6; 7 bases align to TRBD1. With V trimmed by 6 bases and J by 0 bases, 5 bases remained unmatched. The CDR3 has 16 residues. Germline V CDR1 and CDR2: KGHSH, LQKENI. CDR3 sequence reads: CASSPGQASGANVLTF. The CDR3 DNA reads TGTGCCAGCTCCCCAGGACAGGCCTCTGGGGCCAACGTCCTGACTTTC. The full variable domain, in which reference TRBV18 and TRBJ2-6 provide the parts outside the CDR3, is NAGVMQNPRHLVRRRGQEARLRCSPMKGHSHVYWYRQLPEEGLKFMVYLQKENIIDESGMPKERFSAEFPKEGPSILRIQQVVRGDSAAYFCASSPGQASGANVLTFGAGSRLTVL.

The V call is TRBV30, the J call TRBJ2-7; 8 bases fit TRBD1. This CDR3 comprises 14 residues. Losses at the gene ends were 5 bases for V and 4 bases for J; bases not matched to a gene: 10. CDR1 and CDR2 from the germline V gene are GTSNPN and SVGIG (reference sequence). The CDR3 sequence is CAWARWTGKYEQYF. Here the CDR3 DNA reads TGTGCCTGGGCCCGATGGACAGGGAAATACGAGCAGTACTTC.

V gene TRBV7-8 combines with J gene TRBJ1-1; the match to TRBD1 covers 12 bases. Germline loops: CDR1 SGHVS, CDR2 FQNEAQ. J lost 10 bases, V lost 0 bases, and 12 bases had no gene match. CDR3 length: 17 amino acids. In DNA form, the CDR3 reads TGTGCCAGCAGCTTAGCTATACCGGGACAGGGGGCCTTTGGAGCTTTCTTT. It codes for CASSLAIPGQGAFGAFF.

The chain is built from TRBV5-4 and TRBJ1-1, with TRBD1 identical over 7 bases. V shed 3 bases and J 3 bases; nucleotides not matched to a gene: 8. The CDR3 length is 15 residues. The germline V gene has CDR1 SGHNT and CDR2 YYREEE (reference sequence). Here the CDR3 DNA reads TGTGCCAGCAGCTACTACAGGGGCTTGCACACTGAAGCTTTCTTT. Translation gives CASSYYRGLHTEAFF.

The chain uses TRBV30 and TRBJ1-2; no reliable D call. This CDR3 region has 12 residues. CDR1 GTSNPN and CDR2 SVGIG come from the germline V gene (reference sequence). V was trimmed by 2 bases and J by 6 bases, leaving 10 bases between them. The CDR3 is CAWSTLLHGYTF. The CDR3 DNA reads as TGTGCCTGGAGTACCCTCTTGCATGGCTACACCTTC.

This chain connects TRBV19 to TRBJ1-5; D possibly corresponds to TRBD1 (5 bases). Germline V gene lookup returns CDR1 LNHDA and CDR2 SQIVND (reference sequence). The CDR3 length is 15 residues. Trimming cost V 3 bases and J 4 bases, with 13 bases left between them. CDR3 sequence: CASSIEGIRNQPQHF. CDR3 nucleotides: TGTGCCAGTAGTATCGAGGGGATAAGGAATCAGCCCCAGCATTTT.

V is TRBV11-1 and J is TRBJ2-3, with 10 bases that match TRBD2. After removal of 5 bases from V and 0 bases from J, the junction contained 5 bases not matched to a gene. Per germline, CDR1 SGHAT and CDR2 FQDESV (reference sequence). CDR3 length: 16 amino acids. In nucleotides, the CDR3 is TGTGCCAGCAGCAAGACTAGCGGGCTGAGCACAGATACGCAGTATTTT. Amino acid sequence: CASSKTSGLSTDTQYF.

V and J are TRBV20-1 and TRBJ2-7; D is unresolved. The V and J ends lost 3 bases and 1 base respectively, with 16 bases between them. The CDR3 loop spans 15 amino acids. Germline lookup yields CDR1 DFQATT and CDR2 SNEGSKA (reference sequence). Here the CDR3 reads CSARAPNRLSYEQYF. The CDR3 bases are TGCAGTGCTAGGGCTCCGAATAGGCTGTCCTACGAGCAGTACTTC.

The genes are TRBV30 and TRBJ2-1, with a possible D match to TRBD1 (6 bases). Germline assignment: CDR1 GTSNPN and CDR2 SVGIG (reference sequence). The CDR3 length is 13 residues. V lost 0 bases, J lost 3 bases, and 6 bases lay in between. The CDR3 loop is CAWSVQGYNEQFF. CDR3 bases: TGTGCCTGGAGTGTACAGGGCTACAATGAGCAGTTCTTC.

This chain links TRBV20-1 with TRBJ2-7, with 7 nucleotides matching TRBD1. J was trimmed by 0 bases and V by 5 bases; bases with no gene match: 7. Germline lookup yields CDR1 DFQATT and CDR2 SNEGSKA (reference sequence). The CDR3 loop spans 14 amino acids. DNA of the CDR3: TGCAGTGCTGTTGACAGGGCACCCTCCTACGAGCAGTACTTC. Translated: CSAVDRAPSYEQYF.

CDR3 sequence reads: CASRDTGLGLEAFF. The CDR3 DNA is TGTGCCAGCAGAGATACAGGGCTGGGACTTGAAGCTTTCTTT. The V gene is TRBV2, the J gene TRBJ1-1; maybe TRBD1 (6 bases). The V gene's germline CDR1 is SNHLY and CDR2 FYNNEI. Trimming pared 6 bases from V and 7 bases from J, leaving 18 bases between. The CDR3 covers 14 residues. Based on the CDR3 plus reference TRBV2 and TRBJ1-1, the full variable domain is EPEVTQTPSHQVTQMGQEVILRCVPISNHLYFYWYRQILGQKVEFLVSFYNNEISEKSEIFDDQFSVERPDGSNFTLKIRSTKLEDSAMYFCASRDTGLGLEAFFGQGTRLTVV.

The chain recombines TRBV9 with TRBJ2-5; D is tentatively TRBD1 or TRBD2 (6 bases each). V was shortened by 4 bases and J by 5 bases, with 18 bases between the two germline ends. Germline-derived CDR1 and CDR2 are SGDLS and YYNGEE. This CDR3 has 15 residues. CDR3 protein: CASSPSVGGGETQYF. The CDR3 coding sequence is TGTGCCAGCAGCCCCTCAGTCGGAGGGGGGGAGACCCAGTACTTC.

CDR3 amino acids: CASSFTRTGGSTEAFF. The CDR3 nucleotides read TGTGCCAGCAGCTTCACCCGGACAGGGGGCTCCACTGAAGCTTTCTTT. The chain combines TRBV5-4 with TRBJ1-1; 11 bases align to TRBD1. The CDR3 totals 16 residues. V was clipped by 2 bases and J by 4 bases; unmatched bases: 7. Germline loops: CDR1 SGHNT, CDR2 YYREEE (reference sequence).

The J gene is TRBJ2-3, the V gene TRBV19, with 10 bases that match TRBD1. Germline V lookup: CDR1 LNHDA, CDR2 SQIVND (reference sequence). Losses at the gene ends were 4 bases for V and 4 bases for J; bases not matched to a gene: 5. This CDR3 is built from 15 residues. In DNA, the CDR3 is TGTGCCAGTAGTAGGGGGACAGGGGCCGCAGATACGCAGTATTTT. It yields the protein CASSRGTGAADTQYF.

This clonotype was observed once. The CDR3 coding sequence is TGTGCCAGTAGCCGCGGCCCACAGGGGGGAATGTACGAGCAGTACTTC. This codes for CASSRGPQGGMYEQYF. The V call is TRBV19, the J call TRBJ2-7, with 8 bases identical to TRBD1. Germline V gene data show CDR1 as LNHDA and CDR2 as SQIVND (reference sequence). This CDR3 is built from 16 residues. V was pared by 6 bases and J by 4 bases, with 14 bases of the junction left unmatched.

This chain connects TRBV5-6 to TRBJ1-1; D uncertain. CDR1 and CDR2 (germline): SGHDT, YYEEEE. Trimming pared 4 bases from V and 3 bases from J, leaving 13 bases between. The CDR3 runs 14 residues. The CDR3 is CASSPLGQYTEAFF. In nucleotides, the CDR3 is TGTGCCAGCAGCCCCTTAGGGCAGTACACTGAAGCTTTCTTT.

The chain has TRBV24-1 and TRBJ2-3, with D perhaps matching TRBD1 (5 bases). The CDR3 has 15 amino acids. Germline V gene lookup returns CDR1 KGHDR and CDR2 SFDVKD. V was cut by 1 base and J by 2 bases, with 9 bases left in between. Here the CDR3 reads CATSDFQGNTDTQYF. CDR3 sequence (DNA): TGTGCCACCAGTGATTTCCAGGGCAACACAGATACGCAGTATTTT.

The V and J genes are TRBV5-6 and TRBJ1-1; D is ambiguous. The length of the CDR3 is 15 residues. Trimming cost V 4 bases and J 1 base, with 14 bases left between them. The germline gives CDR1 SGHDT, CDR2 YYEEEE. The CDR3 region has the DNA TGTGCCAGCAGCCGAAAGAGGGCGGAGAACACTGAAGCTTTCTTT. This gives the protein CASSRKRAENTEAFF. Full variable domain (remainder filled in from reference TRBV5-6 and TRBJ1-1): DAGVTQSPTHLIKTRGQQVTLRCSPKSGHDTVSWYQQALGQGPQFIFQYYEEEERQRGNFPDRFSGHQFPNYSSELNVNALLLGDSALYLCASSRKRAENTEAFFGQGTRLTVV.

The chain recombines TRBV19 with TRBJ2-5; 8 nucleotides align to TRBD1. V was clipped by 4 bases and J by 6 bases; unmatched bases: 7. The germline V gene encodes CDR1 LNHDA and CDR2 SQIVND (reference sequence). This CDR3 comprises 14 residues. The CDR3: CASSRDRRQQTQYF. In nucleotides, the CDR3 is TGTGCCAGTAGTAGGGACAGGCGCCAGCAGACCCAGTACTTC.

The rearrangement joins TRBV14 to TRBJ1-3; 8 bases agree with TRBD1. Trimming removed 2 bases from V and 4 bases from J; junction bases left unmatched: 4. The CDR3 runs to 15 residues. The V gene's germline CDR1 is SGHDN and CDR2 FVKESK. The CDR3 loop is CASSQRQGSGNTIYF. CDR3 in DNA: TGTGCCAGCAGCCAACGACAGGGGTCCGGAAACACCATATATTTT.

The chain links TRBV30 to TRBJ1-5; D unclear. The CDR3 length is 16 residues. Per germline, CDR1 GTSNPN and CDR2 SVGIG (reference sequence). Trimming cost V 2 bases and J 2 bases, with 16 bases left between them. As DNA, the CDR3 is TGTGCCTGGAGTCGGACCTTAAGTGGTGGCAATCAGCCCCAGCATTTT. Translated: CAWSRTLSGGNQPQHF.